The 11 T cell receptor beta chains in this list originate from one sample, sequenced in a study of CD8+ T cells in alopecia areata. Sequencing used cDNA as its template, made by extracting RNA and reverse transcribing it. The data were produced by immunoSEQ multiplex PCR, yet TCRdb's version contains in-frame clones alone and is incomplete. The table has about 120,000 clones, approximately 59% seen once. Indicated treatment: oral pan-JAK inhibitor, 5-10 mg twice daily. This specimen consisted of CD8+ T cells sorted from blood, obtained at week 4, from a patient treated with tofacitinib. Receptors originate from a human donor with alopecia areata.

This clone was observed a handful of times. In DNA, the CDR3 is TGTGCCACCAGCAGAGATAACACGAGAGGGGCTTTCTTT. Translating gives CATSRDNTRGAFF. The chain combines TRBV15 with TRBJ1-1, with unresolved D. The CDR3 length is 13 residues. Deletions cut 0 bases from V and 11 bases from J, with 13 bases between. Germline loops: CDR1 LNHNV, CDR2 YYDKDF (reference sequence).

The chain carries TRBV30 and TRBJ2-3, with 11 bases that match TRBD2. The trim removed 2 bases at V and 5 bases at J, leaving 3 bases unmatched. This CDR3 is 14 amino acids long. The germline gives CDR1 GTSNPN, CDR2 SVGIG (reference sequence). CDR3 nucleotides: TGTGCCTGGAGTCTAGCGGGGGGCCAAGATACGCAGTATTTT. This sequence encodes CAWSLAGGQDTQYF.

This clone has just a few counts. The V and J genes are TRBV29-1 and TRBJ2-7; 9 bases agree with TRBD2. CDR3 length: 14 amino acids. Germline-derived CDR1 and CDR2 are SQVTM and ANQGSEA. J was trimmed by 4 bases and V by 1 base; bases with no gene match: 5. The CDR3 sequence is CSVEGLAGIYEQYF. CDR3 sequence (DNA): TGCAGCGTTGAAGGCCTAGCGGGGATTTACGAGCAGTACTTC.

In regard to this clone: This CDR3 is also generated by other DNA sequences in the sample. The J gene is TRBJ2-1, the V gene TRBV29-1; 10 bases are shared with TRBD1. Germline CDR1 and CDR2: SQVTM and ANQGSEA. With V trimmed by 4 bases and J by 4 bases, 4 bases remained unmatched. This CDR3 spans 14 amino acids. The CDR3 DNA reads TGCAGCGTTGTTGGGACAGGGGCGTACAATGAGCAGTTCTTC. It yields the protein CSVVGTGAYNEQFF.

For this clone: Other DNA variants within this sample encode the same CDR3. V gene TRBV15 combines with J gene TRBJ1-5, with D unresolved. V lost 3 bases and J lost 4, with 4 bases in between. Germline-derived CDR1 and CDR2 are LNHNV and YYDKDF (reference sequence). There are 12 residues in the CDR3. The CDR3 region is CATSRENQPQHF. The CDR3 bases are TGTGCCACCAGCAGGGAAAATCAGCCCCAGCATTTT.

This rearrangement joins TRBV7-2 to TRBJ2-5; no clear D. Germline loops: CDR1 SGHTA, CDR2 FQGNSA. This CDR3 is 15 amino acids long. Trimming stripped 1 base from V and 2 bases from J, with 11 bases between. The CDR3 nucleotides are TGTGCCAGCAGCTTAGAGCTTGCACTGCAAGAGACCCAGTACTTC. Translation gives CASSLELALQETQYF. Supplemented by reference TRBV7-2 and TRBJ2-5, the full variable domain reads GAGVSQSPSNKVTEKGKDVELRCDPISGHTALYWYRQSLGQGLEFLIYFQGNSAPDKSGLPSDRFSAERTGGSVSTLTIQRTQQEDSAVYLCASSLELALQETQYFGPGTRLLVL.

The chain employs TRBV27 and TRBJ1-1, with 9 nucleotides matching TRBD1. The V segment lost 0 bases and the J segment 6 bases; nucleotides outside the gene matches: 5. CDR1 and CDR2 (germline): MNHEY, SMNVEV (reference sequence). The CDR3 totals 15 residues. Here the CDR3 DNA reads TGTGCCAGCAGTTTATCGGGACAGGGAGTATCTGAAGCTTTCTTT. Protein: CASSLSGQGVSEAFF.

The rearrangement joins TRBV29-1 to TRBJ2-1; D uncertain. The CDR3 spans 15 residues. V shed 3 bases and J shed 0 bases, with 12 bases lying between them. Germline assignment: CDR1 SQVTM and CDR2 ANQGSEA. CDR3 loop: CSVEGLASSYNEQFF. The CDR3 bases are TGCAGCGTTGAGGGCCTGGCTAGCTCCTACAATGAGCAGTTCTTC.

This clone was observed a single time. The rearrangement joins TRBV5-6 to TRBJ2-5; weak D call: TRBD2 (6 bases). The CDR3 is 12 residues long. Trimming took 7 bases from V and 4 from J, leaving 11 bases between them. CDR1 SGHDT and CDR2 YYEEEE come from the germline V gene. The CDR3 region has the DNA TGTGCCAGCCTGAAGGGAGGAGAGACCCAGTACTTC. It specifies CASLKGGETQYF. The full variable domain, rest sourced from reference TRBV5-6 and TRBJ2-5, is DAGVTQSPTHLIKTRGQQVTLRCSPKSGHDTVSWYQQALGQGPQFIFQYYEEEERQRGNFPDRFSGHQFPNYSSELNVNALLLGDSALYLCASLKGGETQYFGPGTRLLVL.

This clone was observed once. This chain links TRBV5-1 with TRBJ2-5, with 8 bases lining up with TRBD1. V lost 4 bases to trimming and J lost 6 bases; unmatched junction nucleotides: 11. Germline lookup yields CDR1 SGHRS and CDR2 YFSETQ. CDR3 length equals 15 residues. The CDR3 reads CASSPGQVSLKTQYF. The DNA of the CDR3 is TGCGCCAGCAGCCCGGGACAGGTTTCTCTAAAGACCCAGTACTTC.

J is TRBJ1-2 and V is TRBV19; D gene unclear. V dropped 5 bases and J dropped 8 bases, with 18 bases sitting between them. Looked up from germline, CDR1 is LNHDA and CDR2 is SQIVND (reference sequence). The CDR3 consists of 14 residues. CDR3 residues: CASSPLARSEGYTF. CDR3 sequence (DNA): TGTGCCAGTAGTCCCCTAGCAAGATCGGAAGGCTACACCTTC.